Described below is a single TCR beta chain sequence and its context. Its antigen is not identified. The entry originates in a study of cytomegalovirus exposure and HLA in healthy donors. Across the whole study: It was reported in a later analysis that the approximately 120 validation repertoires used the same platform as the approximately 600 first-cohort repertoires.

Germline V lookup: CDR1 GTSNPN, CDR2 SVGIG (reference sequence). The CDR3 is 13 residues long. V was clipped by 1 base and J by 4 bases, with 10 bases between them. Using immunoSEQ multiplex PCR, the repertoire was profiled, and TCRdb retains in-frame clones only, with some absent. The sample has 150,000 to 200,000 clones; 86% are singletons. Findings of the study overall: The investigators catalogued 150 to 200 TCR beta chains as cytomegalovirus-associated.

The sequencing input was PBMCs. The receptor was derived from a man aged 18 to 29 in good health and CMV-seropositive. The rearrangement uses TRBV30 and TRBJ1-1; possible D gene TRBD1, 5 bases. In nucleotides, the CDR3 is TGTGCCTGGAGTGGTTCAGGGCTCACTGAAGCTTTCTTT. Its translation: CAWSGSGLTEAFF.